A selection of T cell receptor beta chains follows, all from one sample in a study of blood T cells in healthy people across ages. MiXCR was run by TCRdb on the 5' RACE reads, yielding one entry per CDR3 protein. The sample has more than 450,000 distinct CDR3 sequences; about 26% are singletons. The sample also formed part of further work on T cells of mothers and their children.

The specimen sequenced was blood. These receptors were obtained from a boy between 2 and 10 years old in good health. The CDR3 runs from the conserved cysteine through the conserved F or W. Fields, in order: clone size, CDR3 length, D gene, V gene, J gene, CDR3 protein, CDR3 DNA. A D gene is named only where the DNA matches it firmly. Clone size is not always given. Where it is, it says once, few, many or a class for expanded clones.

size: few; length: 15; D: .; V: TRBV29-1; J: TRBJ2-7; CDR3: CSVIWASWPSYEQYF; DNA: TGCAGCGTCATATGGGCGAGTTGGCCCTCCTACGAGCAGTACTTC
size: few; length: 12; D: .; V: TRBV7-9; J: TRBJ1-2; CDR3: CASSPEAYGYTF; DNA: TGTGCCAGCAGCCCGGAGGCCTATGGCTACACCTTC
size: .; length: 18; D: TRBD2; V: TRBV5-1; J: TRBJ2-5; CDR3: CASSHGTSGGAGLETQYF; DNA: TGCGCCAGCAGCCACGGGACTAGCGGGGGGGCCGGATTGGAGACCCAGTACTTC
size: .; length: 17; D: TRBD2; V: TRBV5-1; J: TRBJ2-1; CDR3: CASSRRSLAGVHNEQFF; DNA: TGCGCCAGCAGCCGTCGATCCCTAGCGGGAGTTCACAATGAGCAGTTCTTC
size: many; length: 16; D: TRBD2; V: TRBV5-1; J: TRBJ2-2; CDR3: CASSLASSGYTGELFF; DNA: TGCGCCAGCAGCTTGGCGTCTAGCGGGTACACCGGGGAGCTGTTTTTT
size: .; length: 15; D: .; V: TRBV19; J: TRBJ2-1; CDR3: CASSAKSGSPGGQFF; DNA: TGTGCCAGTAGCGCAAAGTCAGGATCTCCCGGGGGGCAGTTCTTC
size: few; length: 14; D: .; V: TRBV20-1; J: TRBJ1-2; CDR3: CSARDGGVGGGYTF; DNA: TGCAGTGCTAGAGATGGCGGGGTGGGTGGTGGCTACACCTTC
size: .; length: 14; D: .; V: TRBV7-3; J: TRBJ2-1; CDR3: CASSLLGWHNEQFF; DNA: TGTGCCAGCAGCTTATTAGGGTGGCACAATGAGCAGTTCTTC
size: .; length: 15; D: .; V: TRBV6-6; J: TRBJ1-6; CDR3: CASSYGTPNNSPLHF; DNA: TGTGCCAGCAGTTACGGGACACCAAATAATTCACCCCTCCACTTT
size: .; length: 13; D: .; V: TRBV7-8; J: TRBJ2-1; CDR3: CASSLYRSNEQFF; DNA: TGTGCCAGCAGCTTATATCGGTCGAATGAGCAGTTCTTC
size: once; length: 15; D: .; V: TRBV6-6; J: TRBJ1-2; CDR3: CASSYRTDLNHGYTF; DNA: TGTGCCAGCAGTTACAGGACAGACTTAAATCATGGCTACACCTTC
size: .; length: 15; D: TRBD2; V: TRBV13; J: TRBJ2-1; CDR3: CASSSIAGRYNEQFF; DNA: TGTGCCAGCAGCTCCATAGCGGGGAGGTACAATGAGCAGTTCTTC
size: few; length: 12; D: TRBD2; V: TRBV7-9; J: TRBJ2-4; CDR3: CALGELAGRQYF; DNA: TGTGCCCTCGGTGAGCTAGCGGGGAGGCAGTACTTC
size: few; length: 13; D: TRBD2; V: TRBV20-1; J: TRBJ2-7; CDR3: CSARGLAGYEQYF; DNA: TGCAGTGCTAGAGGACTAGCGGGCTACGAGCAGTACTTC
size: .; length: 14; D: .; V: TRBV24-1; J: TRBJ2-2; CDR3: CATADGANTGELFF; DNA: TGTGCCACCGCGGACGGAGCGAACACCGGGGAGCTGTTTTTT
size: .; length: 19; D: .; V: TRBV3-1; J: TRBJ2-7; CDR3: CASSQVRTRGPLISYEQYF; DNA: TGTGCCAGCAGCCAAGTGCGAACCCGGGGGCCCCTTATCAGCTACGAGCAGTACTTC
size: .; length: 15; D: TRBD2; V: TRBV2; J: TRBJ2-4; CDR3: CASSVGTSGQNIQYF; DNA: TGTGCCAGCAGCGTTGGGACTAGCGGCCAAAACATTCAGTACTTC
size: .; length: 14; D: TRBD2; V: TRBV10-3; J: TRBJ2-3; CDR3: CAISVGGRGDTQYF; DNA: TGTGCCATCAGTGTCGGAGGGCGGGGGGATACGCAGTATTTT
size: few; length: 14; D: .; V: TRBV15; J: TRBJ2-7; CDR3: CATSQTRELYEQYF; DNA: TGTGCCACCAGCCAGACCAGGGAGCTCTACGAGCAGTACTTC
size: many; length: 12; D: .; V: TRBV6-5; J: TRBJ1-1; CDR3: CASSYGGTEAFF; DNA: TGTGCCAGCAGTTACGGGGGGACTGAAGCTTTCTTT
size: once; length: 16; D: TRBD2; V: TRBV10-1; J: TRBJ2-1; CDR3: CASSGRSSGRVNEQFF; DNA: TGCGCCAGCAGTGGACGGAGTAGCGGGAGGGTCAATGAGCAGTTCTTC
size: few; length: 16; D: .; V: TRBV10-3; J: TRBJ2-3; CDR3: CAISEGLGGGTDTQYF; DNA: TGTGCCATCAGTGAGGGGTTGGGCGGAGGCACAGATACGCAGTATTTT
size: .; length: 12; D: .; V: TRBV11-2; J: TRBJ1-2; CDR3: CASSLDHKRYTF; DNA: TGTGCCAGCAGCTTAGATCACAAGCGCTACACCTTC
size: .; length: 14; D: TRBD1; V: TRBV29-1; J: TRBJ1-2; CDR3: CSVAIGTGSFGYTF; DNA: TGCAGCGTGGCCATCGGGACAGGGTCATTCGGCTACACCTTC
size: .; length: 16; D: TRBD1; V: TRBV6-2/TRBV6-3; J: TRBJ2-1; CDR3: CASNFGTFHRGNEQFF; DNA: TGTGCCAGCAATTTCGGGACCTTTCACAGGGGGAATGAGCAGTTCTTC
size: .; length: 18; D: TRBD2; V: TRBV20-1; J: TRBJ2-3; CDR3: CSAPGLAGVSPSTDTQYF; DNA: TGCAGTGCTCCAGGTCTAGCGGGGGTCTCTCCTAGCACAGATACGCAGTATTTT
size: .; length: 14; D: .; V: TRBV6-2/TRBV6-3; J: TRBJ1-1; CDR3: CASSWSLGNTEAFF; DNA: TGTGCCAGCAGTTGGTCGCTGGGGAACACTGAAGCTTTCTTT
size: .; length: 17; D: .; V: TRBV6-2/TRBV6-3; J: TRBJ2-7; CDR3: CASSHGQYPTGPYEQYF; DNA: TGTGCCAGCAGCCACGGACAGTACCCCACGGGCCCCTACGAGCAGTACTTC
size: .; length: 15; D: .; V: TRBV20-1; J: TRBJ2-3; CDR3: CSARDFAGSSDTQYF; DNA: TGCAGTGCTAGAGATTTCGCGGGGTCCTCTGATACGCAGTATTTT
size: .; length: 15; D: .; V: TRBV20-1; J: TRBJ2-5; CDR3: CSARDMAGALETQYF; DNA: TGCAGTGCTAGAGATATGGCTGGGGCCCTAGAGACCCAGTACTTC
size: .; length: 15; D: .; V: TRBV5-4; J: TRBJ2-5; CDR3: CASSFRPGPGETQYF; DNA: TGTGCCAGCAGCTTTAGGCCAGGGCCAGGGGAGACCCAGTACTTC
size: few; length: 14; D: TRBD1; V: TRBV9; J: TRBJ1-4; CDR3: CASSAPGQLEKLFF; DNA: TGTGCCAGCAGCGCACCGGGACAGCTTGAAAAACTGTTTTTT
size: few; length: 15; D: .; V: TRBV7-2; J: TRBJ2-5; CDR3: CASSFTGTAGETQYF; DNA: TGTGCCAGCAGTTTTACCGGGACCGCAGGGGAGACCCAGTACTTC
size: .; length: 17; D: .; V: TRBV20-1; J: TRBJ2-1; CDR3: CSARVPTLRGGGDEQFF; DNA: TGCAGTGCTAGAGTCCCGACGTTGCGGGGTGGAGGGGATGAGCAGTTCTTC
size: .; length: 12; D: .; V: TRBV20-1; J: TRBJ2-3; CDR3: CSASSDRDTQYF; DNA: TGCAGTGCTAGTTCTGACCGCGATACGCAGTATTTT
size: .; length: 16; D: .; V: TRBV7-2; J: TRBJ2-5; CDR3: CASSLNIRGFGETQYF; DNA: TGTGCCAGCAGCTTAAATATTCGCGGGTTTGGGGAGACCCAGTACTTC
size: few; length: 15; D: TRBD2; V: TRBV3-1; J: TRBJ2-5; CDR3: CASSVQRGGKETQYF; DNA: TGTGCCAGCAGCGTCCAGCGGGGGGGCAAGGAGACCCAGTACTTC
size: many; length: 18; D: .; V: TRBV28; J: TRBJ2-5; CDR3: CASSLQQFTRPRKETQYF; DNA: TGTGCCAGCAGTTTACAGCAGTTTACTCGACCCAGGAAGGAGACCCAGTACTTC
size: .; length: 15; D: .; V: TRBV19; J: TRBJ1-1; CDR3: CASTPIFFRDTEAFF; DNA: TGTGCCAGTACCCCTATATTTTTCAGGGACACTGAAGCTTTCTTT
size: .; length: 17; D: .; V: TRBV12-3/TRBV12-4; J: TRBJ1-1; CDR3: CASSSINGPLPNTEAFF; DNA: TGTGCCAGCAGCTCGATCAATGGTCCCTTACCGAACACTGAAGCTTTCTTT
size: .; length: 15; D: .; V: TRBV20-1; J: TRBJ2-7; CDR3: CSARGGGGKPYEQYF; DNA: TGCAGTGCTAGAGGTGGTGGGGGTAAACCCTACGAGCAGTACTTC
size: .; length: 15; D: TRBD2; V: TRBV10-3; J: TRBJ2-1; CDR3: CAIGGLAGGRNEQFF; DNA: TGTGCCATCGGGGGACTAGCGGGAGGACGGAATGAGCAGTTCTTC